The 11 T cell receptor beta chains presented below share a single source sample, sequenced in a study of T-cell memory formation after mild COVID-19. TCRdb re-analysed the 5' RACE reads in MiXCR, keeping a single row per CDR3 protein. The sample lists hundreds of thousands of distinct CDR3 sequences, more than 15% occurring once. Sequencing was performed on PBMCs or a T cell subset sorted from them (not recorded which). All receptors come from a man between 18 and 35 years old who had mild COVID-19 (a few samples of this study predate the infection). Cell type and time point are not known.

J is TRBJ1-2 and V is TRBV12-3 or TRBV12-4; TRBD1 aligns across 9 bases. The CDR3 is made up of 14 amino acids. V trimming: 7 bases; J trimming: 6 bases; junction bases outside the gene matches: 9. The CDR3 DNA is TGTGCCAGCAACCGGGACAGGGTGATCAATGGCTACACCTTC. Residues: CASNRDRVINGYTF.

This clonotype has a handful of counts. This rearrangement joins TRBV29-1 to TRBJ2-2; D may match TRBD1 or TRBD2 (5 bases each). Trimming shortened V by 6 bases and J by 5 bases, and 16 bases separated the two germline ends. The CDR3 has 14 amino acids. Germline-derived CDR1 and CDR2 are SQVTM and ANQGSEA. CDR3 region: CSVLPGRGTGELFF. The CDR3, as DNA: TGCAGCGTGTTGCCGGGGCGTGGGACCGGGGAGCTGTTTTTT.

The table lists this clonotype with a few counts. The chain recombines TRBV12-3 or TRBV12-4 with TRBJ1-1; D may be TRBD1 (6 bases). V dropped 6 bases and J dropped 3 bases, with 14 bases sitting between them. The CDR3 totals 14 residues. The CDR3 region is CASSPDSMYTEAFF. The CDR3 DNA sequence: TGTGCCAGCAGCCCGGACAGTATGTACACTGAAGCTTTCTTT.

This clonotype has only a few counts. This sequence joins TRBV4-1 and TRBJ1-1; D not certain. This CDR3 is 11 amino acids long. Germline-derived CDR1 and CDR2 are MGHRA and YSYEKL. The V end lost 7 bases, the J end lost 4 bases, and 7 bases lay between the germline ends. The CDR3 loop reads CASKGRTEAFF. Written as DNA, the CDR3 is TGCGCCAGCAAAGGGCGCACTGAAGCTTTCTTT.

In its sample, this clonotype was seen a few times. The CDR3 spells CASSYRYYEQYF. Here the CDR3 DNA reads TGTGCCAGCAGCTACAGGTACTACGAGCAGTACTTC. The J gene is TRBJ2-7, the V gene TRBV7-8, with D maybe TRBD1 (5 bases). Germline CDR1 SGHVS, CDR2 FQNEAQ. V was cut by 4 bases and J by 3 bases, with 7 bases left in between. The length of the CDR3 is 12 residues.

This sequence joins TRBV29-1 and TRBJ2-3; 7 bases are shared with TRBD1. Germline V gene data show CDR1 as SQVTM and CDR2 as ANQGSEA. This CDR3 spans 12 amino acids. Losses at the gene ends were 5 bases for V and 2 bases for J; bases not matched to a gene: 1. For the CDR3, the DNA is TGCAGCGTTACAGGGGCCACAGATACGCAGTATTTT. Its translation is CSVTGATDTQYF.

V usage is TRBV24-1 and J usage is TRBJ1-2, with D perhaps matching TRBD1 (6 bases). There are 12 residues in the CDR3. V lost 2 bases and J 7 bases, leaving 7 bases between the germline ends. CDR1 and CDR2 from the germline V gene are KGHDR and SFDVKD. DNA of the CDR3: TGTGCCACCAGTGATTCAGGGGTTGGCTACACCTTC. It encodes CATSDSGVGYTF.

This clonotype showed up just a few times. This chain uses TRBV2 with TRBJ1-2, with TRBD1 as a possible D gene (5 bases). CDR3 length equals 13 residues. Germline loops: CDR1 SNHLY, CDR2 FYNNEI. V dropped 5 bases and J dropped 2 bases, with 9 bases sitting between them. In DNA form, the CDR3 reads TGTGCCAGCAGTCAGGACATAAACTATGGCTACACCTTC. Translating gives CASSQDINYGYTF.

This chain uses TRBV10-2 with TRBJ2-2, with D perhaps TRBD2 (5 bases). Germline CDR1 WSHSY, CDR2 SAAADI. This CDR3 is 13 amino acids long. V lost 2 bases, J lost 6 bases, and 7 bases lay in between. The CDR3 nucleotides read TGCGCCAGCAGTGAGGGCGGGTCCGGGGAGCTGTTTTTT. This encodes CASSEGGSGELFF.

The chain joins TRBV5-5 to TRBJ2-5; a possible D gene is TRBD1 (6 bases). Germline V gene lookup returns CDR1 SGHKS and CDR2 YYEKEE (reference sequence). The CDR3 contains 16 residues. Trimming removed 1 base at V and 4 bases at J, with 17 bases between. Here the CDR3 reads CASSLISVGTSETQYF. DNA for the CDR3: TGTGCCAGCAGCTTGATAAGCGTTGGGACATCAGAGACCCAGTACTTC. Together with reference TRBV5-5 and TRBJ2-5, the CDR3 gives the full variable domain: DAGVTQSPTHLIKTRGQQVTLRCSPISGHKSVSWYQQVLGQGPQFIFQYYEKEERGRGNFPDRFSARQFPNYSSELNVNALLLGDSALYLCASSLISVGTSETQYFGPGTRLLVL.

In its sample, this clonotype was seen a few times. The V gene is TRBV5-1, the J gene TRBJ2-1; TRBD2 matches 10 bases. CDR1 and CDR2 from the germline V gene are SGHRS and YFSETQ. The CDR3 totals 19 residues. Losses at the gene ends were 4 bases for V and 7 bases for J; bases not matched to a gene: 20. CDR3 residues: CASSPVPLSGGAQENEQFF. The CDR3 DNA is TGCGCCAGCAGCCCGGTCCCCCTAAGCGGGGGGGCCCAAGAAAATGAGCAGTTCTTC.